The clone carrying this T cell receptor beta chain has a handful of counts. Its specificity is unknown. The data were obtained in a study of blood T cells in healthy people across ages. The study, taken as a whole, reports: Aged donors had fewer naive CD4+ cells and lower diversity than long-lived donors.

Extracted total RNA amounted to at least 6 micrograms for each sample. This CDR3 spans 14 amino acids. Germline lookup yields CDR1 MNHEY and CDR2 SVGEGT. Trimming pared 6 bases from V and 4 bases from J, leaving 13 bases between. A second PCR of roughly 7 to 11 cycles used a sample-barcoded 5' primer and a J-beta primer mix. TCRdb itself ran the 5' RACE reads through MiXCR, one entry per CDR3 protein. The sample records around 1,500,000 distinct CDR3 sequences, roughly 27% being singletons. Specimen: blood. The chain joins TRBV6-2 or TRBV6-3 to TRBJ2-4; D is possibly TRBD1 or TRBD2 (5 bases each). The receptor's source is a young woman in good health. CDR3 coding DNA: TGTGCCAGCAGCCCCTCCGGGACGAAAAACATTCAGTACTTC. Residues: CASSPSGTKNIQYF.